These 12 T cell receptor beta chains were sequenced from one sample in a study of blood T cells in healthy people across ages. Sample-barcoded 5' priming and a J-beta primer mix drove a second PCR of about 7 to 11 cycles. TCRdb re-analysed the 5' RACE reads in MiXCR, keeping a single row per CDR3 protein. The sample includes around 1,900,000 distinct CDR3 sequences, about two fifths of them seen just once. Sequences were obtained from blood. These TCRs come from a human donor in good health.

The gene calls are TRBV7-2 and TRBJ2-5, with TRBD1 identical over 10 bases. Germline V CDR1 and CDR2: SGHTA, FQGNSA. The V segment lost 5 bases and the J segment 4 bases; nucleotides outside the gene matches: 7. This CDR3 has 15 residues. CDR3 residues: CASSGHRDRGETQYF. Written as DNA, the CDR3 is TGTGCCAGCAGCGGGCACCGGGACAGGGGAGAGACCCAGTACTTC.

V and J are TRBV5-1 and TRBJ1-1; D remains unclear. The V gene's germline CDR1 is SGHRS and CDR2 YFSETQ. This CDR3 is built from 14 residues. V lost 2 bases, J lost 2 bases, and 10 bases lay in between. Written as DNA, the CDR3 is TGCGCCAGCAGCTTTCAAGGGCACAACACTGAAGCTTTCTTT. This encodes CASSFQGHNTEAFF.

This clonotype was seen at least ten times. This chain uses TRBV29-1 with TRBJ1-2, with 10 bases identical to TRBD1. CDR3 length: 13 residues. Trimming cost V 7 bases and J 4 bases; bases outside gene matches: 6. Germline assignment: CDR1 SQVTM and CDR2 ANQGSEA. CDR3 loop: CSDGTGDFYGYTF. In DNA form, the CDR3 reads TGCAGCGACGGGACAGGGGACTTCTATGGCTACACCTTC.

This sequence joins TRBV7-2 and TRBJ2-7; TRBD1 agrees at 8 bases. The CDR3 has 17 amino acids. V lost 8 bases and J lost 1; bases outside the gene matches: 16. From germline, CDR1 is SGHTA and CDR2 FQGNSA. CDR3 residues: CASGPYPTGGPSYEQYF. As DNA, the CDR3 is TGTGCCAGCGGCCCCTACCCAACAGGGGGTCCTTCCTACGAGCAGTACTTC.

V usage is TRBV20-1 and J usage is TRBJ2-1; 9 positions agree with TRBD2. The CDR3 sequence is 13 residues long. CDR1 and CDR2 (germline): DFQATT, SNEGSKA (reference sequence). V dropped 5 bases and J dropped 2; count of bases not matched to a gene: 1. The CDR3 is CSALAGTYNEQFF. In DNA, the CDR3 is TGCAGTGCTCTAGCGGGGACCTACAATGAGCAGTTCTTC.

This clonotype was observed many times. V is TRBV20-1 and J is TRBJ2-7; D is uncertain. The CDR3 length is 14 residues. Trimming took 0 bases from V and 9 from J, leaving 18 bases between them. Germline CDR1 DFQATT, CDR2 SNEGSKA (reference sequence). Here the CDR3 DNA reads TGCAGTGCTAGAGATACTGCCTCCGAGTCTCGGCAGTACTTC. Its translation: CSARDTASESRQYF.

In this sample, this clonotype turned up a few times. The chain employs TRBV7-2 and TRBJ2-3, with no clear D. Deletions cut 5 bases from V and 8 bases from J, with 11 bases between. This CDR3 has 12 residues. In germline, CDR1 is SGHTA, CDR2 FQGNSA. CDR3 in amino acids: CASSPYRPTQYF. The CDR3 nucleotides read TGTGCCAGCAGCCCTTATAGGCCTACGCAGTATTTT.

CDR3 DNA: TGTGCCAGCAGCGTACTTCCATCTGGCCCTAGCACAGATACGCAGTATTTT. Encoded protein: CASSVLPSGPSTDTQYF. The rearrangement uses TRBV9 and TRBJ2-3; D not resolved. V was pared by 1 base and J by 0 bases, with 15 bases between. This CDR3 region has 17 residues. Germline CDR1 and CDR2: SGDLS and YYNGEE. Full variable domain (missing parts from reference TRBV9 and TRBJ2-3): DSGVTQTPKHLITATGQRVTLRCSPRSGDLSVYWYQQSLDQGLQFLIQYYNGEERAKGNILERFSAQQFPDLHSELNLSSLELGDSALYFCASSVLPSGPSTDTQYFGPGTRLTVL.

V usage is TRBV20-1 and J usage is TRBJ2-5; possible D gene TRBD1, 5 bases. In germline, CDR1 is DFQATT, CDR2 SNEGSKA (reference sequence). V lost 3 bases, J lost 9 bases, and 17 bases lay in between. The CDR3 totals 13 residues. The CDR3 loop reads CSASDSPREAQYF. For the CDR3, the DNA is TGCAGTGCTAGTGACAGTCCTCGTGAGGCCCAGTACTTC.

This clonotype has a handful of counts. The rearrangement uses TRBV6-2 or TRBV6-3 and TRBJ2-5; 11 bases agree with TRBD2. Germline V lookup: CDR1 MNHEY, CDR2 SVGEGT. With V trimmed by 5 bases and J by 2 bases, 10 bases remained unmatched. This CDR3 is 17 amino acids long. This CDR3 is CASSRSGGAFPQETQYF. The DNA for the CDR3 is TGTGCCAGCAGTCGTAGCGGGGGGGCCTTCCCACAAGAGACCCAGTACTTC.

Details on this clonotype: A much larger clone differs by one base, so this may be a read error. This CDR3 is CSVGDLYYEQYF. The DNA of the CDR3 is TGCAGCGTTGGAGACTTGTACTACGAGCAGTACTTC. The rearrangement joins TRBV29-1 to TRBJ2-5; D is unclear. The J call may not be correct, given that the DNA end is closer to TRBJ2-7. The CDR3 spans 12 residues. The germline V gene encodes CDR1 SQVTM and CDR2 ANQGSEA.

V gene TRBV7-2 combines with J gene TRBJ1-5; TRBD1 is a possible D gene (5 bases). The germline V gene has CDR1 SGHTA and CDR2 FQGNSA. V was cut by 4 bases and J by 6 bases, with 10 bases left in between. The CDR3 length is 13 residues. The DNA of the CDR3 is TGTGCCAGCAGCTCCCCGGGACCTCAGCCCCAGCATTTT. It codes for CASSSPGPQPQHF.